The 31 T cell receptor beta chains below were found in one sample sequenced in a study of neurological immune-mediated disorders. Via MiXCR, TCRdb re-called the 5' RACE reads, giving one row per CDR3 protein. This sample carries roughly 80,000 distinct CDR3 sequences, about a sixth of them seen once, and the ten largest clones take about 16%. Sequencing input: PBMCs. Every receptor here comes from a woman aged 40-49 years in good health.

The chain is built from TRBV4-3 and TRBJ2-7; 7 bases fit TRBD2. V shed 4 bases and J 2 bases; nucleotides not matched to a gene: 5. The CDR3 loop spans 14 amino acids. Germline CDR1 LGHNA, CDR2 YSLEER. The CDR3 spells CASSPRRGAYEQYF. Written as DNA, the CDR3 is TGCGCCAGCAGCCCTAGACGGGGGGCCTACGAGCAGTACTTC.

This clonotype was detected ten times or more. The chain has TRBV5-6 and TRBJ1-1; tentative D call: TRBD1 (6 bases). V was trimmed by 0 bases and J by 0 bases, leaving 9 bases between them. In germline, CDR1 is SGHDT, CDR2 YYEEEE. The CDR3 runs to 15 residues. CDR3 sequence (DNA): TGTGCCAGCAGCTTGGACACAGGGTTGAACACTGAAGCTTTCTTT. Protein product: CASSLDTGLNTEAFF.

At least ten counts were recorded for this clonotype. The chain recombines TRBV9 with TRBJ2-2; D gene ambiguous. The germline CDR1 and CDR2 sequences are SGDLS and YYNGEE. The CDR3 runs 15 residues. V lost 4 bases and J lost 0, with 10 bases in between. CDR3 protein: CASSPVGSNTGELFF. The CDR3 DNA reads TGTGCCAGCAGCCCAGTCGGGTCGAACACCGGGGAGCTGTTTTTT. Variable domain in full (rest from reference TRBV9 and TRBJ2-2): DSGVTQTPKHLITATGQRVTLRCSPRSGDLSVYWYQQSLDQGLQFLIQYYNGEERAKGNILERFSAQQFPDLHSELNLSSLELGDSALYFCASSPVGSNTGELFFGEGSRLTVL.

The table lists this clonotype with many counts. The chain links TRBV28 to TRBJ2-1, with a weak D call TRBD1 (5 bases). The CDR3 contains 16 residues. The V and J ends lost 7 bases and 6 bases respectively, with 22 bases between them. The germline V gene encodes CDR1 MDHEN and CDR2 SYDVKM. CDR3: CASISPGARRSNEQFF. The DNA of the CDR3 is TGTGCCAGCATTAGCCCTGGGGCGCGTCGATCCAATGAGCAGTTCTTC.

The V gene is TRBV5-1, the J gene TRBJ2-3; 15 bases agree with TRBD2. The V and J ends lost 5 bases and 6 bases, in that order; junction bases with no gene match: 7. CDR3 length: 16 amino acids. CDR1 and CDR2 (germline): SGHRS, YFSETQ. In DNA, the CDR3 is TGCGCCAGCAGATACGGACTAGCGGGGGGGGAGGATACGCAGTATTTT. This translates into CASRYGLAGGEDTQYF.

This clonotype was counted ten times or more. The chain employs TRBV6-1 and TRBJ2-1; D is ambiguous. Trimming cost V 2 bases and J 5 bases, with 7 bases left between them. This CDR3 is 13 amino acids long. Germline V gene lookup returns CDR1 MNHNS and CDR2 SASEGT. The CDR3 is CASSEKVHNEQFF. CDR3 DNA: TGTGCCAGCAGTGAAAAGGTACACAATGAGCAGTTCTTC.

There are many counts of this clonotype. The chain employs TRBV7-9 and TRBJ1-1; weak D call: TRBD1 (5 bases). The CDR3 totals 14 residues. The ends were cut back, 5 bases at V and 1 base at J, with 11 bases in the middle. Germline values: CDR1 SEHNR, CDR2 FQNEAQ (reference sequence). CDR3 bases: TGTGCCAGCAGCCGGGACTTCAGGAACACTGAAGCTTTCTTT. Its protein product is CASSRDFRNTEAFF.

This clonotype was recorded many times. V is TRBV20-1 and J is TRBJ1-2, with TRBD1 identical over 8 bases. The CDR3 spans 12 residues. Germline CDR1 reads DFQATT; CDR2 reads SNEGSKA (reference sequence). The V segment lost 7 bases and the J segment 6 bases; nucleotides outside the gene matches: 7. The chain's CDR3 is CSGQDREDGYTF. The CDR3 DNA reads TGCAGTGGCCAGGACAGGGAGGATGGCTACACCTTC.

This rearrangement joins TRBV19 to TRBJ2-7; D not resolved. This CDR3 is 14 amino acids long. Trimming shortened V by 7 bases and J by 1 base, and 14 bases separated the two germline ends. Germline V gene sequence: CDR1 LNHDA, CDR2 SQIVND (reference sequence). For the CDR3, the DNA is TGTGCCAGTAATGAGGACGGCCAGTCCTACGAGCAGTACTTC. Protein sequence: CASNEDGQSYEQYF.

This clonotype was counted only a few times. The chain's CDR3 is CASSQGEANTEAFF. For the CDR3, the DNA is TGTGCCAGCAGCCAAGGGGAGGCCAACACTGAAGCTTTCTTT. The V and J genes are TRBV3-1 and TRBJ1-1; D is uncertain. Trimming shortened V by 1 base and J by 2 bases, and 8 bases separated the two germline ends. In germline, CDR1 is LGHDT, CDR2 YNNKEL (reference sequence). CDR3 size: 14 residues.

The table lists this clonotype with many counts. The J gene is TRBJ2-7, the V gene TRBV12-3 or TRBV12-4, with D perhaps matching TRBD1 (6 bases). The V end was cut by 3 bases, the J end by 3 bases, with 9 bases between. The CDR3 runs 13 residues. The CDR3 DNA follows: TGTGCCAGCAGTTTGAACAGGGACTACGAGCAGTACTTC. Amino acids: CASSLNRDYEQYF.

This clonotype has at least ten counts. CDR3 in DNA: TGTGCCAGCAGTGGAAGGACGGTAGATACGCAGTATTTT. Its protein is CASSGRTVDTQYF. The chain employs TRBV12-3 or TRBV12-4 and TRBJ2-3, with D unclear. With 5 bases removed from V and 5 bases from J, the gap between germline ends came to 11 bases. CDR3 length: 13 amino acids.

In this sample, this clonotype turned up many times. The chain joins TRBV4-1 to TRBJ1-5; 7 bases map to TRBD1. The CDR3 totals 17 residues. The germline CDR1 and CDR2 sequences are MGHRA and YSYEKL. Trimming cost V 0 bases and J 0 bases; bases outside gene matches: 5. The CDR3: CASSQEPQGFSNQPQHF. In nucleotides, the CDR3 is TGCGCCAGCAGCCAAGAACCACAGGGGTTTAGCAATCAGCCCCAGCATTTT.

In its sample, this clonotype was seen many times. The chain recombines TRBV7-3 with TRBJ2-1, with TRBD2 matching 7 bases. J lost 4 bases, V lost 8 bases, and 8 bases had no gene match. Germline CDR1 SGHTA, CDR2 FQGTGA. The CDR3 consists of 14 residues. The CDR3 protein is CASQRGGGYNEQFF. The CDR3, as DNA: TGTGCCAGCCAACGAGGCGGGGGATACAATGAGCAGTTCTTC.

This clonotype was seen at least ten times. CDR3 sequence reads: CASSFNGGGKNTEAFF. The CDR3 coding sequence is TGCGCCAGCAGCTTTAACGGAGGGGGGAAGAACACTGAAGCTTTCTTT. The chain couples TRBV5-1 to TRBJ1-1; possibly TRBD1 for D (6 bases). Per the germline V gene, CDR1 is SGHRS and CDR2 is YFSETQ. Trimming pared 2 bases from V and 1 base from J, leaving 15 bases between. The CDR3 is 16 residues long.

This clonotype was seen many times. As DNA, the CDR3 is TGCGCCAGCAGCTTGGAGGATGGACACTCCTATAATTCACCCCTCCACTTT. Translation gives CASSLEDGHSYNSPLHF. The rearrangement joins TRBV5-1 to TRBJ1-6, with D possibly being TRBD1 (5 bases). Germline CDR1 and CDR2: SGHRS and YFSETQ. CDR3 size: 17 residues. V shed 0 bases and J shed 0 bases, with 10 bases lying between them.

This clonotype was counted ten times or more. The rearrangement links TRBV20-1 to TRBJ2-1; TRBD2 aligns across 10 bases. Germline V gene sequence: CDR1 DFQATT, CDR2 SNEGSKA (reference sequence). The V and J ends lost 1 base and 0 bases, in that order; junction bases with no gene match: 6. The CDR3 is 17 residues long. The CDR3 protein is CSARGFSGGTSYNEQFF. CDR3 DNA sequence: TGCAGTGCTAGAGGCTTTAGCGGGGGGACCTCCTACAATGAGCAGTTCTTC.

In this sample, this clonotype turned up many times. This chain uses TRBV20-1 with TRBJ1-2; D gene unclear. Deletions cut 0 bases from V and 4 bases from J, with 15 bases between. Germline CDR1 and CDR2: DFQATT and SNEGSKA (reference sequence). The CDR3 is made up of 15 amino acids. The CDR3 DNA sequence: TGCAGTGCTAGAGATCGGATTGAGGGCATCTATGGCTACACCTTC. Protein product: CSARDRIEGIYGYTF.

This chain joins TRBV20-1 and TRBJ2-3; TRBD2 aligns across 7 bases. This CDR3 has 13 amino acids. Germline CDR1 is DFQATT and CDR2 is SNEGSKA (reference sequence). The V gene end was trimmed by 1 base and the J gene end by 15 bases; junction bases not matched to a gene: 13. CDR3 sequence: CSARGLLAGVIYF. CDR3 DNA sequence: TGCAGTGCTAGAGGCTTGTTGGCGGGAGTAATATATTTT.

This chain links TRBV7-8 with TRBJ2-1; TRBD2 agrees at 14 bases. The CDR3 extends over 17 amino acids. Trimming removed 4 bases from V and 6 bases from J; junction bases left unmatched: 8. CDR1 is SGHVS, CDR2 FQNEAQ, per germline. CDR3 in DNA: TGTGCCAGCAGCTCCAGTACGACTAGCGGGAGGGGCAATGAGCAGTTCTTC. Its protein product is CASSSSTTSGRGNEQFF. Variable domain in full (rest from reference TRBV7-8 and TRBJ2-1): GAGVSQSPRYKVAKRGQDVALRCDPISGHVSLFWYQQALGQGPEFLTYFQNEAQLDKSGLPSDRFFAERPEGSVSTLKIQRTQQEDSAVYLCASSSSTTSGRGNEQFFGPGTRLTVL.

This clonotype was seen a handful of times. This rearrangement joins TRBV7-2 to TRBJ2-3; D is unclear. Per the germline V gene, CDR1 is SGHTA and CDR2 is FQGNSA. The V end was cut by 2 bases, the J end by 5 bases, with 5 bases between. The CDR3 is 12 residues long. The CDR3 reads CASSLTEDTQYF. The CDR3 nucleotides read TGTGCCAGCAGCTTAACGGAAGATACGCAGTATTTT.

This clonotype was observed many times. This sequence joins TRBV11-1 and TRBJ2-7, with 8 bases aligning to TRBD2. The length of the CDR3 is 16 residues. Trimming removed 8 bases from V and 3 bases from J; junction bases left unmatched: 15. Per the germline V gene, CDR1 is SGHAT and CDR2 is FQDESV (reference sequence). The CDR3 DNA reads TGTGCCAGCTCCCGTGACCCTGCGGGGGGATACTACGAGCAGTACTTC. Protein product: CASSRDPAGGYYEQYF.

The table lists this clonotype with many counts. This chain joins TRBV7-2 and TRBJ1-6, with D maybe TRBD1 (6 bases). The V gene lost 10 bases and the J gene lost 8 bases, with 18 bases spanning the gap. The germline V gene encodes CDR1 SGHTA and CDR2 FQGNSA. The CDR3 is 14 residues long. The CDR3 DNA follows: TGTGCCACTTCTATAACAGGGTTGGATTCACCCCTCCACTTT. Protein product: CATSITGLDSPLHF.

This clonotype was recorded many times. V is TRBV5-5 and J is TRBJ1-1; D is ambiguous. Per the germline V gene, CDR1 is SGHKS and CDR2 is YYEKEE (reference sequence). The CDR3 runs to 15 residues. Trimming took 0 bases from V and 1 from J, leaving 10 bases between them. The CDR3 nucleotides read TGTGCCAGCAGCTTGGATGGCGAGGGGAACACTGAAGCTTTCTTT. This codes for CASSLDGEGNTEAFF.

This clonotype was recorded at least ten times. The CDR3 DNA follows: TGTGCCAGCCTCCAAACCCGGGAGGTTGAGCAGTTCTTC. As protein: CASLQTREVEQFF. The rearrangement links TRBV18 to TRBJ2-1, with TRBD2 matching 7 bases. The germline gives CDR1 KGHSH, CDR2 LQKENI. The CDR3 is made up of 13 amino acids. Losses at the gene ends were 8 bases for V and 9 bases for J; bases not matched to a gene: 10.

This clonotype was counted between two and nine times. This chain connects TRBV30 to TRBJ2-7; no clear D gene. The CDR3 spans 11 residues. V was cut by 8 bases and J by 2 bases, with 10 bases left in between. CDR1 GTSNPN and CDR2 SVGIG come from the germline V gene (reference sequence). The CDR3 DNA reads as TGTGCCGTCAAGGACCCCTACGAGCAGTACTTC. This translates into CAVKDPYEQYF.

Many counts were recorded for this clonotype. The gene calls are TRBV20-1 and TRBJ2-2; TRBD2 is a possible D gene (6 bases). The V end lost 5 bases, the J end lost 6 bases, and 16 bases lay between the germline ends. The CDR3 covers 14 residues. Germline V gene lookup returns CDR1 DFQATT and CDR2 SNEGSKA (reference sequence). CDR3 amino acids: CSAHPSEVAGELFF. As DNA, the CDR3 is TGCAGTGCTCACCCTAGCGAGGTCGCCGGGGAGCTGTTTTTT.

The sample holds many counts of this clonotype. The gene calls are TRBV5-1 and TRBJ1-6; 7 bases agree with TRBD1. The ends lost 5 bases at V and 7 bases at J; junction bases unmatched: 12. Germline V CDR1 and CDR2: SGHRS, YFSETQ. CDR3 length equals 16 residues. The CDR3 bases are TGCGCCAGCAGTCCAACCTACAGGGGACTCAATTCACCCCTCCACTTT. Protein: CASSPTYRGLNSPLHF. The full variable domain, its missing parts supplied by reference TRBV5-1 and TRBJ1-6, is KAGVTQTPRYLIKTRGQQVTLSCSPISGHRSVSWYQQTPGQGLQFLFEYFSETQRNKGNFPGRFSGRQFSNSRSEMNVSTLELGDSALYLCASSPTYRGLNSPLHFGNGTRLTVT.

Many counts were recorded for this clonotype. The genes are TRBV28 and TRBJ1-5; D unclear. CDR3 length: 14 amino acids. V gave up 3 bases and J gave up 4 bases, with 10 bases separating them. CDR1 is MDHEN, CDR2 SYDVKM, per germline. CDR3: CASSFVQINQPQHF. The CDR3, as DNA: TGTGCCAGCAGTTTTGTACAGATTAATCAGCCCCAGCATTTT. Combining the CDR3 with reference TRBV28 and TRBJ1-5 gives the whole variable domain DVKVTQSSRYLVKRTGEKVFLECVQDMDHENMFWYRQDPGLGLRLIYFSYDVKMKEKGDIPEGYSVSREKKERFSLILESASTNQTSMYLCASSFVQINQPQHFGDGTRLSIL.

This clonotype has ten or more counts. This chain's CDR3 is CASSQDPLGVDEQFF. The CDR3 DNA reads TGCGCCAGCAGCCAAGATCCATTAGGGGTAGATGAGCAGTTCTTC. The chain employs TRBV4-1 and TRBJ2-1; D perhaps matches TRBD1 (5 bases). Germline loops: CDR1 MGHRA, CDR2 YSYEKL. V dropped 0 bases and J dropped 8 bases, with 14 bases sitting between them. CDR3 length: 15 residues.

This clonotype was recorded at least ten times. This chain connects TRBV7-9 to TRBJ2-5; D unclear. The CDR3 is 15 amino acids. The V and J ends lost 3 bases and 4 bases respectively, with 15 bases between them. From germline, CDR1 is SEHNR and CDR2 FQNEAQ (reference sequence). The CDR3 DNA sequence: TGTGCCAGCAGCTTCATCCTTGAGGACGGAGAGACCCAGTACTTC. This codes for CASSFILEDGETQYF.